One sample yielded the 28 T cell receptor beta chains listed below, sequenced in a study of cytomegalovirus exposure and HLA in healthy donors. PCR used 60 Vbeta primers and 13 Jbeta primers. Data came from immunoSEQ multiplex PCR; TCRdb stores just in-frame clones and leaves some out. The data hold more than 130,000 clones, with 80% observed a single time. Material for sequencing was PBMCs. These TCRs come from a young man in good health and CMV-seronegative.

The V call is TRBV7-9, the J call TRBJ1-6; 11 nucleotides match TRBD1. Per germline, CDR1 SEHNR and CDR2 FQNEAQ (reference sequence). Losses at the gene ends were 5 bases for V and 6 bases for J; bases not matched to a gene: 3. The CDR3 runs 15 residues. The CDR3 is CASSPGTGGNSPLHF. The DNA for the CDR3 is TGTGCCAGCAGCCCCGGGACAGGGGGTAATTCACCCCTCCACTTT.

This CDR3 is CASTEETGFDEQYF. CDR3 in DNA: TGTGCCAGCACCGAAGAAACAGGGTTTGACGAGCAGTACTTC. J is TRBJ2-7 and V is TRBV2, with D tentatively TRBD1 (6 bases). The CDR3 sequence is 14 residues long. Between the trimmed V and J ends, which lost 7 bases and 5 bases, there was a span of 18 bases. Germline loops: CDR1 SNHLY, CDR2 FYNNEI.

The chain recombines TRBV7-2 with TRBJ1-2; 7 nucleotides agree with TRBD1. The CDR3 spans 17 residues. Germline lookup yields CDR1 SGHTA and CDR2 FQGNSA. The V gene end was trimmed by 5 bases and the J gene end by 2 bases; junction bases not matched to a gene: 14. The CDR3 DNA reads TGTGCCAGCAGCCCGGGTGTTGTGGCAGGGGGAAACTATGGCTACACCTTC. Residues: CASSPGVVAGGNYGYTF.

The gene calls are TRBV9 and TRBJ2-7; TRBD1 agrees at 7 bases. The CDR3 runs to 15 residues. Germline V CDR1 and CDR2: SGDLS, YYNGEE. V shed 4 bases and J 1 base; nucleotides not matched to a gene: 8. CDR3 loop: CASSRQGDPSYEQYF. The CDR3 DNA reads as TGTGCCAGCAGCCGTCAGGGGGACCCGTCCTACGAGCAGTACTTC.

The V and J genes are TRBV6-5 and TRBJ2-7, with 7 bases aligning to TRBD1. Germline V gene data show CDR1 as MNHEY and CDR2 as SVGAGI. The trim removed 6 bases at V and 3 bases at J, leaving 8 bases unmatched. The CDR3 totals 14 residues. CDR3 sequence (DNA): TGTGCCAGCAGCCGCCGACAGGGCATCTACGAGCAGTACTTC. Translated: CASSRRQGIYEQYF.

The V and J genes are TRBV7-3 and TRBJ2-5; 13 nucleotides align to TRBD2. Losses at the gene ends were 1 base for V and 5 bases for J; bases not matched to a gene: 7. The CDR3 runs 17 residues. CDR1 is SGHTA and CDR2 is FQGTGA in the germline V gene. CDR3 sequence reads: CASSLKPLAGGGETQYF. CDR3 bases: TGTGCCAGCAGCTTAAAGCCACTAGCGGGAGGGGGTGAGACCCAGTACTTC.

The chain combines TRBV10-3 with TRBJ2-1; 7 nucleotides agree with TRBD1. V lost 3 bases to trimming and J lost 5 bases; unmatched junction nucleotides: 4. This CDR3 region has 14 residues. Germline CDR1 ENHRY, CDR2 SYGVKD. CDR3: CAISEGDRNNEQFF. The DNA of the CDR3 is TGTGCCATCAGTGAAGGGGACAGAAACAATGAGCAGTTCTTC.

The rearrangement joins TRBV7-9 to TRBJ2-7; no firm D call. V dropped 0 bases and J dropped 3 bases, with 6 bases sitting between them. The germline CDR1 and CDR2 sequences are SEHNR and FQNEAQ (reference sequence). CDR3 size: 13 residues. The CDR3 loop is CASSLAEYYEQYF. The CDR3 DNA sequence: TGTGCCAGCAGCTTAGCGGAGTACTACGAGCAGTACTTC.

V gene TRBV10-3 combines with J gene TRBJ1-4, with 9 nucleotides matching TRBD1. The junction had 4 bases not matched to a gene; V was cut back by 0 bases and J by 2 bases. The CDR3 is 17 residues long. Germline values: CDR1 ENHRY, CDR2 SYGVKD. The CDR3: CAISESGTGPTNEKLFF. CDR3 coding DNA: TGTGCCATCAGTGAGTCCGGGACAGGGCCGACTAATGAAAAACTGTTTTTT.

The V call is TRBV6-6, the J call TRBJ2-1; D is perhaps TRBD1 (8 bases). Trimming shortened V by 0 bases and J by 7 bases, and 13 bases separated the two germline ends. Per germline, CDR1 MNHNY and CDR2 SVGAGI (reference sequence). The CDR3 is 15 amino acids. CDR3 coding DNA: TGTGCCAGCAGTTACTCGCACAGGGGGGGAAATGAGCAGTTCTTC. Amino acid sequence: CASSYSHRGGNEQFF.

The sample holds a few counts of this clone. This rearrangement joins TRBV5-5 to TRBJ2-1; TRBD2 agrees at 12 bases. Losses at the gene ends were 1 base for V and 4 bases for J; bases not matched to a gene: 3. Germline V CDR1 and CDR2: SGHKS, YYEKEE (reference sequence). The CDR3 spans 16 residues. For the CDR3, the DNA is TGTGCCAGCAGCTTGCGTGGGACTAGCGGGTACAATGAGCAGTTCTTC. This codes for CASSLRGTSGYNEQFF.

This CDR3 reads CASSELAGGYTNEQFF. The CDR3 DNA sequence: TGTGCCAGCAGTGAACTAGCGGGGGGCTACACCAATGAGCAGTTCTTC. V is TRBV2 and J is TRBJ2-1; 11 bases fit TRBD2. Germline V CDR1 and CDR2: SNHLY, FYNNEI. Losses at the gene ends were 2 bases for V and 6 bases for J; bases not matched to a gene: 6. This CDR3 has 16 residues.

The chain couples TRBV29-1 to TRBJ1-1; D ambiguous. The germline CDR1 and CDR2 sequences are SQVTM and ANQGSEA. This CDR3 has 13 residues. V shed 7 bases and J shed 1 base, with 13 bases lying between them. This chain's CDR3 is CSATAGRNTEAFF. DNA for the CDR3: TGCAGCGCCACGGCGGGCAGGAACACTGAAGCTTTCTTT.

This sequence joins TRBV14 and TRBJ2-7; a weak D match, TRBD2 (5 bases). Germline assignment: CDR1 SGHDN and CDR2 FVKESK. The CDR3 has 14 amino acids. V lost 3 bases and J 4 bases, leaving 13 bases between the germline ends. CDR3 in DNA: TGTGCCAGCAGCCAGAACTATGGCGGGTACGAGCAGTACTTC. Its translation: CASSQNYGGYEQYF. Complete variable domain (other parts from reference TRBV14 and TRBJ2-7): EAGVTQFPSHSVIEKGQTVTLRCDPISGHDNLYWYRRVMGKEIKFLLHFVKESKQDESGMPNNRFLAERTGGTYSTLKVQPAELEDSGVYFCASSQNYGGYEQYFGPGTRLTVT.

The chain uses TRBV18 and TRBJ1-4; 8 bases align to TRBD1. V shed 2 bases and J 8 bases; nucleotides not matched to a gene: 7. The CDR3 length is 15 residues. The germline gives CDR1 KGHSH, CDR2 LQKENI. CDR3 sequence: CASSPGQGRGEKLFF. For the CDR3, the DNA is TGTGCCAGCTCACCAGGACAGGGACGAGGCGAAAAACTGTTTTTT.

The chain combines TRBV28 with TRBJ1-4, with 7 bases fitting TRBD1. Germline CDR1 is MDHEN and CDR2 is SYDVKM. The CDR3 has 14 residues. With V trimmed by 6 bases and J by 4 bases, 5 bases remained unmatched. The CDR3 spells CASRKDRVNEKLFF. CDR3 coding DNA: TGTGCCAGCAGGAAAGACAGGGTTAATGAAAAACTGTTTTTT.

The CDR3 DNA follows: TGTGCCAGCTCACCACCGGCAGGGGGCCAAGAGACCCAGTACTTC. Translating it yields CASSPPAGGQETQYF. The V call is TRBV18, the J call TRBJ2-5; TRBD1 matches at 7 bases. The V gene end was trimmed by 0 bases and the J gene end by 1 base; junction bases not matched to a gene: 2. The CDR3 is made up of 15 amino acids. Germline V gene data show CDR1 as KGHSH and CDR2 as LQKENI.

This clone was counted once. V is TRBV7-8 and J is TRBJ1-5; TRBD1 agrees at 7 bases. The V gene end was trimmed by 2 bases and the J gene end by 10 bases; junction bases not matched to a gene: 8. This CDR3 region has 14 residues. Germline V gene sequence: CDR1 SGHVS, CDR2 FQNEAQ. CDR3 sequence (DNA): TGTGCCAGCAGCTTATTGACAGGGATCAATCCCCAGCATTTT. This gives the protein CASSLLTGINPQHF.

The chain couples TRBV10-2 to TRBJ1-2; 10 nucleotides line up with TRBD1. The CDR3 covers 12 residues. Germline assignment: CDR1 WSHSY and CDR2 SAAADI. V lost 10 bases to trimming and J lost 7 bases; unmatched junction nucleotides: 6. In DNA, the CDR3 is TGCGCCACCTACCGGGACAGGGGTGGCTACACCTTC. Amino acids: CATYRDRGGYTF.

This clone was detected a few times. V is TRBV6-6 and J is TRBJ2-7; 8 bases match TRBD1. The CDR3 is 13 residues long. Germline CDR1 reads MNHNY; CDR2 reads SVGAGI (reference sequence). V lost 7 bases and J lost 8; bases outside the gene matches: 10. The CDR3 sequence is CASTGQAIYKQYF. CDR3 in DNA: TGTGCCAGCACGGGACAGGCGATATACAAGCAGTACTTC.

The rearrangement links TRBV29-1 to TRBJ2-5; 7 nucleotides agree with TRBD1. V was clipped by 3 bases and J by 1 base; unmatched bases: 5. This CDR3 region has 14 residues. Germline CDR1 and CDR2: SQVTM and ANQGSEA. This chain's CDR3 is CSVEGTESQETQYF. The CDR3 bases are TGCAGCGTTGAGGGGACAGAGTCCCAAGAGACCCAGTACTTC.

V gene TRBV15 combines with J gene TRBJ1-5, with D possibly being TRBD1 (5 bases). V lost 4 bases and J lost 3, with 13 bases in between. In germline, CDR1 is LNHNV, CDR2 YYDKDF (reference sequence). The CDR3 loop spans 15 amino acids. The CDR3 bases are TGTGCCACCAGCATAAACGCAGGGCACAATCAGCCCCAGCATTTT. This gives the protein CATSINAGHNQPQHF.

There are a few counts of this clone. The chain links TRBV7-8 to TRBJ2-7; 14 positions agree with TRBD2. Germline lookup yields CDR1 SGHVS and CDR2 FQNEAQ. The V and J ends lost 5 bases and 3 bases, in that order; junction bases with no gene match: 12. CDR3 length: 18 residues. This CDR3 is CASSRRLAGGSGNYEQYF. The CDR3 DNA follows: TGTGCCAGCAGCAGAAGACTAGCGGGAGGGAGCGGCAACTACGAGCAGTACTTC.

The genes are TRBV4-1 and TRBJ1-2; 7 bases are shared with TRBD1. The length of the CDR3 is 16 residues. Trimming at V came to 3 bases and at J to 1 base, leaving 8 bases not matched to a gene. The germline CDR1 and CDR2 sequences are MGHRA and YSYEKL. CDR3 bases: TGCGCCAGCAGCCAGGCATCGACAGGGTTTAACTATGGCTACACCTTC. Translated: CASSQASTGFNYGYTF.

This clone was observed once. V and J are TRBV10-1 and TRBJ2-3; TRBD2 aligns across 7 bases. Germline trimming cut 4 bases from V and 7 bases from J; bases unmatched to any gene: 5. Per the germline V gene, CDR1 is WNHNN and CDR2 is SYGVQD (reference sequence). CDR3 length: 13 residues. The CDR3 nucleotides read TGCGCCAGCAGTGGAAGCGGGGCCTATACGCAGTATTTT. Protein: CASSGSGAYTQYF.

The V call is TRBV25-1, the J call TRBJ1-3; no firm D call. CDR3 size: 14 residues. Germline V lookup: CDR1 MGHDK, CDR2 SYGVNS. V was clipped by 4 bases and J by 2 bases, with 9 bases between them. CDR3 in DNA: TGTGCCAGCAGTGCCGCCACGGCTGGAAACACCATATATTTT. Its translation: CASSAATAGNTIYF.

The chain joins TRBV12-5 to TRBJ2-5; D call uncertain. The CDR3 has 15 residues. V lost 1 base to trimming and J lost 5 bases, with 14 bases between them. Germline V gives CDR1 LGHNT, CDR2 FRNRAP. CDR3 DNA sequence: TGTGCTAGTGGTTTGGACAGTGGGCCTCGGGAGACCCAGTACTTC. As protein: CASGLDSGPRETQYF. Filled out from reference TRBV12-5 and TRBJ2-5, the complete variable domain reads DARVTQTPRHKVTEMGQEVTMRCQPILGHNTVFWYRQTMMQGLELLAYFRNRAPLDDSGMPKDRFSAEMPDATLATLKIQPSEPRDSAVYFCASGLDSGPRETQYFGPGTRLLVL.

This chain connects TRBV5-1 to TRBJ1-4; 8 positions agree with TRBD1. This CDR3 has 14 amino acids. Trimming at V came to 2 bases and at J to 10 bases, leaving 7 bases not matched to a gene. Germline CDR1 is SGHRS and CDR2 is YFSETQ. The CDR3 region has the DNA TGCGCCAGCAGCTTCGGACAGGGTGGAGGAAAACTGTTTTTT. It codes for CASSFGQGGGKLFF.